The 10 T cell receptor beta chains below were found in one sample sequenced in a study of blood T cell repertoires in COVID-19. This table comes from immunoSEQ multiplex PCR, and its TCRdb copy is limited to in-frame clones, with some not included. The sample comprises under 130,000 clones, over 75% of which are singletons, and 10% to 15% rests with the top ten. The sequencing sample was made of peripheral blood. Source of these receptors: a human donor in a cohort sampled during active or convalescent COVID-19.

The rearrangement links TRBV18 to TRBJ2-7; a possible D gene is TRBD2 (6 bases). CDR1 is KGHSH, CDR2 LQKENI, per germline. The CDR3 runs 15 residues. The V and J ends lost 1 base and 0 bases respectively, with 10 bases between them. The chain's CDR3 is CASSPRGGASYEQYF. The CDR3 DNA sequence: TGTGCCAGCTCACCACGGGGCGGGGCCTCCTACGAGCAGTACTTC.

The chain carries TRBV6-4 and TRBJ1-2; D ambiguous. This CDR3 region has 14 residues. Germline CDR1 MRHNA, CDR2 SNTAGT. Trimming shortened V by 0 bases and J by 7 bases, and 12 bases separated the two germline ends. As DNA, the CDR3 is TGTGCCAGCAGTGACTCGAGTTCCAGGTCTGGCTACACCTTC. Protein sequence: CASSDSSSRSGYTF.

The chain is built from TRBV29-1 and TRBJ2-5; 8 bases line up with TRBD1. CDR3 size: 13 residues. V lost 5 bases, J lost 1 base, and 3 bases stayed unmatched. Germline V gives CDR1 SQVTM, CDR2 ANQGSEA. CDR3 loop: CSVRTGGQETQYF. Here the CDR3 DNA reads TGCAGCGTTCGAACAGGGGGCCAAGAGACCCAGTACTTC. The full variable domain, completed using reference TRBV29-1 and TRBJ2-5, is SAVISQKPSRDICQRGTSLTIQCQVDSQVTMMFWYRQQPGQSLTLIATANQGSEATYESGFVIDKFPISRPNLTFSTLTVSNMSPEDSSIYLCSVRTGGQETQYFGPGTRLLVL.

The chain links TRBV5-4 to TRBJ2-5; 15 bases fit TRBD2. J lost 5 bases, V lost 4 bases, and 12 bases had no gene match. Germline CDR1 is SGHNT and CDR2 is YYREEE (reference sequence). This CDR3 has 18 residues. The CDR3 sequence is CASSPGTSGGFVSETQYF. CDR3 bases: TGTGCCAGCAGCCCTGGGACTAGCGGGGGGTTCGTGTCGGAGACCCAGTACTTC.

The chain combines TRBV11-2 with TRBJ1-4, with TRBD1 matching 12 bases. This CDR3 contains 18 residues. Germline V lookup: CDR1 SGHAT, CDR2 FQNNGV. The J segment lost 6 bases and the V segment lost 4 bases, leaving 12 bases of the junction unmatched. As DNA, the CDR3 is TGTGCCAGCAGCTCTCGGGGCGGGACAGGGGGCGCTCATGAAAAACTGTTTTTT. Encoded protein: CASSSRGGTGGAHEKLFF.

This clone turned up a few times. The V and J genes are TRBV10-3 and TRBJ1-2, with TRBD1 matching over 10 bases. The CDR3 has 13 amino acids. V shed 6 bases, J shed 6 bases, and the junction held 4 bases outside the gene matches. The germline gives CDR1 ENHRY, CDR2 SYGVKD. The CDR3 DNA reads as TGTGCCATCAGCGGGACAGGGGACAATGGCTACACCTTC. Residues: CAISGTGDNGYTF.

This chain joins TRBV5-6 and TRBJ2-3; TRBD2 matches 9 bases. CDR3 length equals 15 residues. V lost 4 bases, J lost 5 bases, and 8 bases stayed unmatched. Germline V CDR1 and CDR2: SGHDT, YYEEEE. CDR3 DNA sequence: TGTGCCAGCAGCGCGGGGACTAGCTGGAAAGATACGCAGTATTTT. It is translated as CASSAGTSWKDTQYF.

The rearrangement joins TRBV12-5 to TRBJ2-2; D is perhaps TRBD1 (5 bases). CDR1 is LGHNT and CDR2 is FRNRAP in the germline V gene. The CDR3 sequence is 17 residues long. Trimming stripped 0 bases from V and 2 bases from J, with 13 bases between. CDR3 DNA: TGTGCTAGTGGTTTGGTAGGAGACAGAGCCAACACCGGGGAGCTGTTTTTT. This gives the protein CASGLVGDRANTGELFF.

The chain uses TRBV7-9 and TRBJ1-4; D is perhaps TRBD1 (5 bases). V lost 5 bases, J lost 7 bases, and 17 bases lay in between. This CDR3 comprises 15 residues. Germline CDR1 SEHNR, CDR2 FQNEAQ (reference sequence). The CDR3 is CASSRGPVDREKLFF. CDR3 sequence (DNA): TGTGCCAGCAGCAGGGGCCCGGTCGATCGTGAAAAACTGTTTTTT. The complete variable domain, with remaining parts taken from reference TRBV7-9 and TRBJ1-4, reads DTGVSQNPRHKITKRGQNVTFRCDPISEHNRLYWYRQTLGQGPEFLTYFQNEAQLEKSRLLSDRFSAERPKGSFSTLEIQRTEQGDSAMYLCASSRGPVDREKLFFGSGTQLSVL.

The chain carries TRBV4-1 and TRBJ2-5, with 12 bases that match TRBD2. Germline lookup yields CDR1 MGHRA and CDR2 YSYEKL. The CDR3 sequence is 20 residues long. Trimming cost V 0 bases and J 1 base; bases outside gene matches: 12. The CDR3 reads CASSQDAGTSGGNRQETQYF. The DNA of the CDR3 is TGCGCCAGCAGCCAAGATGCGGGAACTAGCGGGGGGAACCGCCAAGAGACCCAGTACTTC.